This TCR beta chain was identified in a study of cytomegalovirus exposure and HLA in healthy donors. This clone showed up just a few times. The study ran its PCR with 60 Vbeta and 13 Jbeta primers. Assay: immunoSEQ multiplex PCR; the TCRdb copy retains only in-frame clones and omits some. The sample consists of 100,000 to 150,000 clones, 77% of them appearing once. Germline V gives CDR1 SQVTM, CDR2 ANQGSEA. V lost 6 bases to trimming and J lost 7 bases; unmatched junction nucleotides: 5. CDR3 size: 12 residues. This receptor was obtained from a male donor in good health and CMV-seropositive. The V and J genes are TRBV29-1 and TRBJ1-4, with TRBD1 matching over 7 bases. Sequencing was performed on PBMCs. For the CDR3, the DNA is TGCAGCGTACAGGGGAGGAGTGAAAAACTGTTTTTT. Its translation: CSVQGRSEKLFF.